This TCR beta chain was identified during a study of beta chain features in type 1 diabetes. Study findings and constraints: Cells with high TCR expression could be over-represented by cDNA sequencing. More deletions and fewer insertions at VDJ junctions were seen in type 1 diabetes patients.

Since all of the isolated RNA was reverse transcribed, expressed TCRB transcripts were what got sequenced. Method: immunoSEQ multiplex PCR; TCRdb's copy keeps in-frame clones and lacks some. Of over 700,000 clones listed, roughly 17% are singletons. The CDR3 runs to 15 residues. CDR1 ENHRY and CDR2 SYGVKD come from the germline V gene. Each population that was sorted was more than 95% pure. There are a few counts of this clone. Its antigen is as yet unknown. Sequenced input: naive CD4+ T cells from blood. This sequence joins TRBV10-3 and TRBJ2-5; TRBD1 is a possible D gene (6 bases). The closer fit of TRBJ2-7 to the DNA end suggests the J call may be wrong. The source is a woman aged 18-29 years in good health. CDR3: CAISESFRGAYEQYF. In DNA form, the CDR3 reads TGTGCCATCAGTGAGTCCTTCAGGGGTGCCTACGAGCAGTACTTC.